This TCR beta chain was sequenced for a study of control samples from healthy donors and cancer patients. The J segment lost 3 bases and the V segment lost 4 bases, leaving 10 bases of the junction unmatched. CDR3 length: 15 amino acids. Germline V lookup: CDR1 SGHTS, CDR2 YDEGEE. The data were produced by immunoSEQ multiplex PCR, yet TCRdb's version contains in-frame clones alone and is incomplete. The top ten hold 3% to 4.5% of the sample, which has around 100,000 clones, 90% seen once. This sequence joins TRBV5-8 and TRBJ2-7, with 7 bases fitting TRBD2. This TCR came from a woman younger than 35 in good health. The sample taken for sequencing was blood. The CDR3 sequence is CASSPAGRANYEQYF. CDR3 coding DNA: TGTGCCAGCAGCCCGGCGGGGAGGGCGAACTACGAGCAGTACTTC.